Following are 28 T cell receptor beta chains from one sample sequenced in a study of radiotherapy plus CTLA-4 blockade in lung cancer. Measured with immunoSEQ multiplex PCR; TCRdb has only the in-frame clones, and not every one. The data contain over 80,000 clones, roughly four fifths of them singletons. Sample: peripheral blood, taken from a patient treated with radiotherapy plus ipilimumab. These receptors were collected from a human donor with non-small cell lung cancer who had stable disease on radiotherapy plus ipilimumab.

This clone was recorded a few times. V gene TRBV6-5 combines with J gene TRBJ2-5, with unresolved D. The CDR3 sequence is 13 residues long. Trimming cost V 6 bases and J 9 bases, with 17 bases left between them. Germline CDR1 and CDR2: MNHEY and SVGAGI. CDR3 loop: CASSLLPTRPQYF. The CDR3 DNA sequence: TGTGCCAGCAGCCTCCTTCCGACCCGACCCCAGTACTTC.

The chain recombines TRBV30 with TRBJ1-5, with no clear D. The length of the CDR3 is 15 residues. Trimming stripped 3 bases from V and 1 base from J, with 13 bases between. Germline CDR1 and CDR2: GTSNPN and SVGIG (reference sequence). CDR3 amino acids: CAWSHRWGSNQPQHF. The CDR3, as DNA: TGTGCCTGGAGCCACCGCTGGGGAAGCAATCAGCCCCAGCATTTT.

V gene TRBV9 combines with J gene TRBJ2-3; D may match TRBD1 or TRBD2 (6 bases each). V was pared by 5 bases and J by 4 bases, with 17 bases between. Germline V CDR1 and CDR2: SGDLS, YYNGEE. The CDR3 totals 15 residues. The CDR3 sequence is CASSRGGQSADTQYF. In DNA, the CDR3 is TGTGCCAGCAGTCGAGGGGGGCAAAGCGCAGATACGCAGTATTTT.

The chain uses TRBV18 and TRBJ2-7; possible D gene TRBD1, 6 bases. The V end lost 8 bases, the J end lost 9 bases, and 20 bases lay between the germline ends. CDR1 is KGHSH, CDR2 LQKENI, per germline. The CDR3 runs 13 residues. The CDR3 DNA follows: TGTGCCAGCGCCCAGGGGAACGGGCTAGTGCAGTACTTC. Translating gives CASAQGNGLVQYF.

This chain uses TRBV28 with TRBJ2-7; D may be TRBD1 (5 bases). Germline CDR1 is MDHEN and CDR2 is SYDVKM. There are 13 residues in the CDR3. Trimming stripped 8 bases from V and 6 bases from J, with 17 bases between. The CDR3: CASGQTVNAEQYF. In DNA, the CDR3 is TGTGCCAGCGGGCAGACAGTAAACGCCGAGCAGTACTTC.

This clone appeared a few times. The CDR3, as DNA: TGTGCCAGCAGTTTCCTCTCGGGAACAGATACGCAGTATTTT. Its protein is CASSFLSGTDTQYF. The chain links TRBV28 to TRBJ2-3; the D gene is possibly TRBD2 (5 bases). Germline CDR1 and CDR2: MDHEN and SYDVKM. The CDR3 runs 14 residues. The ends were cut back, 3 bases at V and 3 bases at J, with 10 bases in the middle.

A single count supports this clone. CDR3 bases: TGTGCCAGCTCACCTTGGCTAGCGGGAGTCGGAGATACGCAGTATTTT. Encoded protein: CASSPWLAGVGDTQYF. The rearrangement uses TRBV18 and TRBJ2-3, with TRBD2 matching over 10 bases. V lost 3 bases and J lost 5; bases outside the gene matches: 8. Germline lookup yields CDR1 KGHSH and CDR2 LQKENI. The CDR3 is made up of 16 amino acids.

The chain couples TRBV28 to TRBJ1-5, with 8 positions matching TRBD1. Looked up from germline, CDR1 is MDHEN and CDR2 is SYDVKM. This CDR3 has 15 residues. J was trimmed by 2 bases and V by 4 bases; bases with no gene match: 4. This CDR3 is CASSSQTGGNQPQHF. In nucleotides, the CDR3 is TGTGCCAGCAGTTCCCAGACAGGGGGCAATCAGCCCCAGCATTTT.

This chain uses TRBV5-4 with TRBJ2-7; D may correspond to TRBD1 or TRBD2 (5 bases each). This CDR3 region has 14 residues. With 4 bases removed from V and 0 bases from J, the gap between germline ends came to 11 bases. The V gene's germline CDR1 is SGHNT and CDR2 YYREEE (reference sequence). The CDR3 DNA follows: TGTGCCAGCAGCCCGGGACGGAGCTCCTACGAGCAGTACTTC. This translates into CASSPGRSSYEQYF.

This clone was observed once. The chain employs TRBV9 and TRBJ2-3; D is undetermined. This CDR3 is 12 amino acids long. Trimming shortened V by 6 bases and J by 2 bases, and 7 bases separated the two germline ends. Germline V gene data show CDR1 as SGDLS and CDR2 as YYNGEE. CDR3 DNA sequence: TGTGCCAGCACCTTTCTCACAGATACGCAGTATTTT. This sequence encodes CASTFLTDTQYF.

Remarks on this clone: Within the sample, other DNA sequences also encode this same CDR3. The chain carries TRBV6-1 and TRBJ2-4, with D possibly matching TRBD2 (5 bases). The V end lost 2 bases, the J end lost 0 bases, and 8 bases lay between the germline ends. The germline gives CDR1 MNHNS, CDR2 SASEGT. The CDR3 has 15 amino acids. As DNA, the CDR3 is TGTGCCAGCAGTGAACCAGGACTAGCCAAAAACATTCAGTACTTC. Translating gives CASSEPGLAKNIQYF.

The gene calls are TRBV7-8 and TRBJ1-4, with D hard to call. This CDR3 region has 14 residues. V was trimmed by 5 bases and J by 6 bases, leaving 13 bases between them. From germline, CDR1 is SGHVS and CDR2 FQNEAQ. The CDR3 sequence: CASSADPNDEKLFF. CDR3 sequence (DNA): TGTGCCAGCAGCGCTGACCCGAACGATGAAAAACTGTTTTTT.

Worth noting for this clone: Other DNA sequences in the sample encode the same CDR3. The chain has TRBV5-1 and TRBJ2-7; 9 bases line up with TRBD1. Trimming cost V 3 bases and J 4 bases; bases outside gene matches: 5. CDR1 SGHRS and CDR2 YFSETQ come from the germline V gene. This CDR3 has 14 amino acids. The CDR3 here is CASSSGQGLYEQYF. DNA of the CDR3: TGCGCCAGCAGCTCGGGACAGGGACTATACGAGCAGTACTTC.

This CDR3 is CASSLEAGSSYEQYF. The CDR3 DNA is TGCGCCAGCAGCTTGGAGGCAGGGAGCTCCTACGAGCAGTACTTC. The rearrangement joins TRBV5-1 to TRBJ2-7; D tentatively reads TRBD1 or TRBD2 (5 bases each). Trimming cost V 0 bases and J 0 bases, with 10 bases left between them. The length of the CDR3 is 15 residues. Germline values: CDR1 SGHRS, CDR2 YFSETQ. The full variable domain, completed using reference TRBV5-1 and TRBJ2-7, is KAGVTQTPRYLIKTRGQQVTLSCSPISGHRSVSWYQQTPGQGLQFLFEYFSETQRNKGNFPGRFSGRQFSNSRSEMNVSTLELGDSALYLCASSLEAGSSYEQYFGPGTRLTVT.

This chain connects TRBV4-1 to TRBJ2-1; 9 positions match TRBD2. Germline V gives CDR1 MGHRA, CDR2 YSYEKL. Losses at the gene ends were 0 bases for V and 0 bases for J; bases not matched to a gene: 9. This CDR3 spans 19 amino acids. CDR3 sequence reads: CASSQDGSSGDVSYNEQFF. Here the CDR3 DNA reads TGCGCCAGCAGCCAAGACGGTTCTAGCGGGGATGTCTCCTACAATGAGCAGTTCTTC.

The J gene is TRBJ1-6, the V gene TRBV19; D gene unclear. The germline V and J ends were trimmed by 7 bases and 1 base, with 11 bases remaining between them. This CDR3 is built from 15 residues. Germline V gives CDR1 LNHDA, CDR2 SQIVND (reference sequence). CDR3 region: CASKGGRSYNSPLHF. Written as DNA, the CDR3 is TGTGCCAGTAAGGGCGGGAGGTCCTATAATTCACCCCTCCACTTT.

This chain uses TRBV5-1 with TRBJ2-7, with 9 bases identical to TRBD1. Germline lookup yields CDR1 SGHRS and CDR2 YFSETQ. V shed 6 bases, J shed 1 base, and the junction held 8 bases outside the gene matches. The CDR3 spans 15 residues. In DNA, the CDR3 is TGCGCCAGCATCCCAGGACAGGGGAGATCCTACGAGCAGTACTTC. It encodes CASIPGQGRSYEQYF.

This clone was seen only once. The chain employs TRBV18 and TRBJ1-1, with 7 bases matching TRBD1. Trimming cost V 8 bases and J 3 bases; bases outside gene matches: 6. This CDR3 has 13 amino acids. Germline V CDR1 and CDR2: KGHSH, LQKENI. In nucleotides, the CDR3 is TGTGCCAGCCTCAAAGACAGGGACACTGAAGCTTTCTTT. This translates into CASLKDRDTEAFF.

V is TRBV10-1 and J is TRBJ1-4, with D hard to call. CDR3 size: 11 residues. CDR1 WNHNN and CDR2 SYGVQD come from the germline V gene (reference sequence). The V gene lost 8 bases and the J gene lost 7 bases, with 8 bases spanning the gap. The CDR3 spells CASVRVEKLFF. CDR3 coding DNA: TGCGCCAGCGTTCGAGTTGAAAAACTGTTTTTT.

The chain employs TRBV27 and TRBJ2-1; D possibly matches TRBD1 or TRBD2 (5 bases each). Between the trimmed V and J ends, which lost 3 bases and 2 bases, there was a span of 11 bases. CDR1 MNHEY and CDR2 SMNVEV come from the germline V gene (reference sequence). The CDR3 loop spans 15 amino acids. The CDR3 sequence: CASSFGRGPYNEQFF. As DNA, the CDR3 is TGTGCCAGCAGTTTTGGCCGGGGACCCTACAATGAGCAGTTCTTC.

The CDR3 coding sequence is TGTGCCAGCAGCTTCGCACAGGGGGACACTGAAGCTTTCTTT. The encoded protein is CASSFAQGDTEAFF. The chain links TRBV7-6 to TRBJ1-1; TRBD1 aligns across 8 bases. Germline V gene lookup returns CDR1 SGHVS and CDR2 FNYEAQ. V lost 3 bases and J lost 3; bases outside the gene matches: 3. CDR3 length equals 14 residues.

The chain employs TRBV5-1 and TRBJ2-1; D is possibly TRBD1 or TRBD2 (6 bases each). The V and J ends lost 4 bases and 7 bases respectively, with 15 bases between them. Germline CDR1 reads SGHRS; CDR2 reads YFSETQ. The CDR3 totals 14 residues. CDR3 in amino acids: CASSGGTPWNEQFF. For the CDR3, the DNA is TGCGCCAGCAGCGGCGGGACACCGTGGAATGAGCAGTTCTTC.

The chain uses TRBV27 and TRBJ2-1; 7 bases line up with TRBD2. The germline gives CDR1 MNHEY, CDR2 SMNVEV (reference sequence). V was pared by 6 bases and J by 0 bases, with 17 bases of the junction left unmatched. The CDR3 contains 19 residues. CDR3: CASRPHRPSWEGSYNEQFF. The CDR3 nucleotides read TGTGCCAGCAGACCGCACCGTCCGTCGTGGGAGGGCTCCTACAATGAGCAGTTCTTC.

The chain combines TRBV9 with TRBJ2-1; TRBD2 agrees at 12 bases. CDR3 size: 16 residues. Germline CDR1 reads SGDLS; CDR2 reads YYNGEE. The V and J ends lost 2 bases and 7 bases, in that order; junction bases with no gene match: 7. This CDR3 is CASSVPTSGSLNEQFF. The CDR3 DNA is TGTGCCAGCAGCGTCCCGACTAGCGGGAGCTTAAATGAGCAGTTCTTC. Full variable domain (rest looked up from reference TRBV9 and TRBJ2-1): DSGVTQTPKHLITATGQRVTLRCSPRSGDLSVYWYQQSLDQGLQFLIQYYNGEERAKGNILERFSAQQFPDLHSELNLSSLELGDSALYFCASSVPTSGSLNEQFFGPGTRLTVL.

J is TRBJ2-7 and V is TRBV27; 9 bases fit TRBD1. The CDR3 spans 16 residues. With 6 bases clipped from V and 7 bases from J, the junction kept 16 bases outside the gene matches. Per the germline V gene, CDR1 is MNHEY and CDR2 is SMNVEV (reference sequence). The CDR3 region has the DNA TGTGCCAGCAGCTTAACTTCCGGGACAGGGATAGGAGAGCAGTACTTC. It is translated as CASSLTSGTGIGEQYF.

The V and J genes are TRBV11-2 and TRBJ1-2; D not certain. The CDR3 covers 13 residues. Germline values: CDR1 SGHAT, CDR2 FQNNGV. V was clipped by 5 bases and J by 2 bases, with 9 bases between them. The CDR3 loop reads CASSLSQNYGYTF. CDR3 in DNA: TGTGCCAGCAGCCTATCGCAGAACTATGGCTACACCTTC. Drawing the rest from reference TRBV11-2 and TRBJ1-2, the complete variable domain is EAGVAQSPRYKIIEKRQSVAFWCNPISGHATLYWYQQILGQGPKLLIQFQNNGVVDDSQLPKDRFSAERLKGVDSTLKIQPAKLEDSAVYLCASSLSQNYGYTFGSGTRLTVV.

This chain uses TRBV27 with TRBJ2-6; a possible D gene is TRBD2 (5 bases). The CDR3 loop spans 16 amino acids. V lost 2 bases and J lost 0, with 8 bases in between. Germline V gene sequence: CDR1 MNHEY, CDR2 SMNVEV (reference sequence). The CDR3, as DNA: TGTGCCAGCAGTTTAGGAGGTCGCTCTGGGGCCAACGTCCTGACTTTC. This encodes CASSLGGRSGANVLTF.

The chain uses TRBV11-3 and TRBJ2-7; D not resolved. The CDR3 totals 14 residues. V dropped 0 bases and J dropped 0 bases, with 6 bases sitting between them. The V gene's germline CDR1 is SGHNT and CDR2 YENEEA. Written as DNA, the CDR3 is TGTGCCAGCAGCTTAGATGGCACCTCCTACGAGCAGTACTTC. This translates into CASSLDGTSYEQYF.